The 21 T cell receptor beta chains below were found in one sample sequenced in a study of T cells after yellow fever vaccination. TCRdb independently ran MiXCR on the 5' RACE reads; one entry per CDR3 protein. Found here are 510,000 or so distinct CDR3 sequences, 15% to 20% of them singletons; the top ten hold about 13%. The input for sequencing was PBMCs, taken 15 days after the yellow fever booster vaccination. The origin of the receptors is a man aged 25 to 45 who received the YFV17D yellow fever vaccine.

This clonotype was detected a few times. V usage is TRBV27 and J usage is TRBJ2-5, with a possible D match to TRBD1 (7 bases). The ends were cut back, 3 bases at V and 2 bases at J, with 10 bases in the middle. Germline V lookup: CDR1 MNHEY, CDR2 SMNVEV (reference sequence). The CDR3 is made up of 14 amino acids. CDR3 residues: CASSFRGTQETQYF. DNA for the CDR3: TGTGCCAGCAGTTTCAGGGGGACTCAAGAGACCCAGTACTTC.

V is TRBV19 and J is TRBJ2-3; 14 bases agree with TRBD2. With V trimmed by 10 bases and J by 7 bases, 13 bases remained unmatched. Germline CDR1 reads LNHDA; CDR2 reads SQIVND (reference sequence). This CDR3 spans 16 amino acids. The CDR3 is CATTPGTSGSSYTQYF. The DNA of the CDR3 is TGTGCCACCACGCCGGGGACTAGCGGGAGCAGTTATACGCAGTATTTT.

In its sample, this clonotype was seen a few times. The chain combines TRBV5-5 with TRBJ1-1, with 7 bases aligning to TRBD1. The germline CDR1 and CDR2 sequences are SGHKS and YYEKEE (reference sequence). There are 14 residues in the CDR3. V shed 4 bases and J 4 bases; nucleotides not matched to a gene: 7. The CDR3 nucleotides read TGTGCCAGCAGCCTACAGGGGTTGGTCACTGAAGCTTTCTTT. Amino acids: CASSLQGLVTEAFF.

This clonotype was detected a few times. The chain links TRBV20-1 to TRBJ2-1; 8 positions match TRBD2. The V and J ends lost 6 bases and 5 bases, in that order; junction bases with no gene match: 12. Germline V gives CDR1 DFQATT, CDR2 SNEGSKA (reference sequence). The CDR3 is 15 amino acids. CDR3 sequence reads: CSAQVLAELHNEQFF. The CDR3 DNA follows: TGCAGTGCGCAGGTACTAGCGGAGCTCCACAATGAGCAGTTCTTC.

The genes are TRBV12-3 or TRBV12-4 and TRBJ2-6; tentatively, D is TRBD1 (5 bases). The germline V and J ends were trimmed by 6 bases and 4 bases, with 13 bases remaining between them. This CDR3 has 15 amino acids. The CDR3 loop reads CASSSSGFGANVLTF. The CDR3 DNA reads as TGTGCCAGCAGCTCCTCAGGGTTCGGGGCCAACGTCCTGACTTTC.

This chain joins TRBV7-3 and TRBJ2-1; D perhaps matches TRBD2 (6 bases). Trimming shortened V by 0 bases and J by 1 base, and 16 bases separated the two germline ends. The germline gives CDR1 SGHTA, CDR2 FQGTGA. The CDR3 length is 18 residues. CDR3 loop: CASSLTFGSLQSYNEQFF. The DNA for the CDR3 is TGTGCCAGCAGCTTAACGTTCGGGAGCCTTCAGTCCTACAATGAGCAGTTCTTC.

V gene TRBV12-3 or TRBV12-4 combines with J gene TRBJ2-7; 8 bases are shared with TRBD1. V lost 3 bases, J lost 3 bases, and 10 bases stayed unmatched. The CDR3 sequence is 16 residues long. The CDR3 DNA follows: TGTGCCAGCAGTTTGGGACCAGGGGGCTTTATCTACGAGCAGTACTTC. This gives the protein CASSLGPGGFIYEQYF.

The sample holds a few counts of this clonotype. The chain couples TRBV6-1 to TRBJ1-5, with 7 bases that match TRBD1. The CDR3 loop spans 14 amino acids. Trimming cost V 6 bases and J 5 bases; bases outside gene matches: 7. Germline V gene sequence: CDR1 MNHNS, CDR2 SASEGT. CDR3 in amino acids: CASRAGGLHQPQHF. CDR3 nucleotide sequence: TGTGCCAGCAGGGCAGGGGGTCTTCATCAGCCCCAGCATTTT.

This clonotype was recorded a few times. The gene calls are TRBV7-2 and TRBJ2-1; D remains unclear. The CDR3 has 11 residues. Trimming left V 8 bases short and J 8 bases short, with 10 bases between. The germline V gene has CDR1 SGHTA and CDR2 FQGNSA. Here the CDR3 DNA reads TGTGCCAGCTTACAGCAGTATGAGCAGTTCTTC. Translating gives CASLQQYEQFF.

The chain couples TRBV7-3 to TRBJ2-3; TRBD2 might be the D (7 bases). Germline CDR1 is SGHTA and CDR2 is FQGTGA. Trimming removed 8 bases at V and 4 bases at J, with 19 bases between. This CDR3 spans 15 amino acids. CDR3 nucleotides: TGTGCCAGCGGTCCCTGGGGGGGCCCGGCAGATACGCAGTATTTT. Translation: CASGPWGGPADTQYF.

This clonotype was seen only a few times. CDR3 loop: CASSYSRPGMSETQYF. DNA for the CDR3: TGTGCCAGCAGTTACTCCCGCCCCGGGATGAGTGAGACCCAGTACTTC. This chain joins TRBV6-5 and TRBJ2-5; TRBD2 might be the D (5 bases). CDR3 length: 16 amino acids. V lost 0 bases, J lost 5 bases, and 16 bases lay in between. Germline CDR1 and CDR2: MNHEY and SVGAGI.

CDR3 sequence reads: CASSRRTPRNEQFF. CDR3 in DNA: TGTGCCAGCAGCCGGAGGACACCACGGAATGAGCAGTTCTTC. The chain joins TRBV7-2 to TRBJ2-1; D is tentatively TRBD1 or TRBD2 (5 bases each). This CDR3 comprises 14 residues. Germline CDR1 SGHTA, CDR2 FQGNSA. With 5 bases removed from V and 7 bases from J, the gap between germline ends came to 15 bases.

The chain is built from TRBV7-8 and TRBJ2-3; D gene uncertain. Per germline, CDR1 SGHVS and CDR2 FQNEAQ. This CDR3 is built from 16 residues. V lost 5 bases to trimming and J lost 11 bases, with 26 bases between them. The CDR3 is CASSPDEVAYRIGQYF. The CDR3 nucleotides read TGTGCCAGCAGCCCCGATGAAGTGGCCTATCGGATAGGGCAGTATTTT.

The table lists this clonotype with many counts. The rearrangement uses TRBV6-5 and TRBJ1-2; no definite D call. The V gene's germline CDR1 is MNHEY and CDR2 SVGAGI. The CDR3 is made up of 16 amino acids. The ends were cut back, 0 bases at V and 0 bases at J, with 11 bases in the middle. The CDR3 loop reads CASSYSKANSNYGYTF. In nucleotides, the CDR3 is TGTGCCAGCAGTTACTCGAAGGCAAACTCTAACTATGGCTACACCTTC.

This clonotype was seen a few times. This rearrangement joins TRBV9 to TRBJ2-3; TRBD2 is a possible D gene (5 bases). V was pared by 3 bases and J by 1 base, with 15 bases between. This CDR3 contains 16 residues. CDR1 and CDR2 (germline): SGDLS, YYNGEE. The CDR3 is CASSASMGEGTDTQYF. CDR3 DNA: TGTGCCAGCAGCGCATCAATGGGAGAGGGCACAGATACGCAGTATTTT.

The V and J genes are TRBV5-6 and TRBJ2-5; D perhaps matches TRBD1 (6 bases). The CDR3 contains 14 residues. Germline lookup yields CDR1 SGHDT and CDR2 YYEEEE. Trimming pared 5 bases from V and 7 bases from J, leaving 18 bases between. The CDR3 region is CASRPDRVYATQYF. CDR3 nucleotides: TGTGCCAGCAGGCCGGACAGAGTGTATGCGACCCAGTACTTC.

This clonotype appeared a few times. The chain employs TRBV20-1 and TRBJ2-1; no clear D gene. The CDR3 has 12 amino acids. The V and J ends lost 1 base and 8 bases respectively, with 9 bases between them. The germline gives CDR1 DFQATT, CDR2 SNEGSKA (reference sequence). In nucleotides, the CDR3 is TGCAGTGCTAGAGCCCTAGAGCATGAGCAGTTCTTC. It encodes CSARALEHEQFF.

The chain has TRBV6-1 and TRBJ2-5, with 7 bases identical to TRBD2. The CDR3 totals 15 residues. Trimming removed 2 bases from V and 5 bases from J; junction bases left unmatched: 8. Germline CDR1 and CDR2: MNHNS and SASEGT. CDR3 in DNA: TGTGCCAGCAGTGAACAGGGCGGGAGTAGCGAGACCCAGTACTTC. Protein product: CASSEQGGSSETQYF.

This clonotype was counted between two and nine times. This chain links TRBV2 with TRBJ2-7, with TRBD1 matching 9 bases. Germline-derived CDR1 and CDR2 are SNHLY and FYNNEI. After removal of 10 bases from V and 7 bases from J, the junction contained 8 bases not matched to a gene. This CDR3 has 12 residues. CDR3 sequence (DNA): TGTGCCAATTGGGACAGGGTTGGGGAGCAGTACTTC. As protein: CANWDRVGEQYF.

This chain joins TRBV3-1 and TRBJ2-1; 8 bases align to TRBD2. V lost 4 bases, J lost 4 bases, and 6 bases stayed unmatched. Germline V CDR1 and CDR2: LGHDT, YNNKEL (reference sequence). This CDR3 is built from 15 residues. CDR3 DNA: TGTGCCAGCAGCCCCTTAGGACTAGCTTACAATGAGCAGTTCTTC. This translates into CASSPLGLAYNEQFF.

The chain employs TRBV20-1 and TRBJ2-3; D remains unclear. The germline V gene has CDR1 DFQATT and CDR2 SNEGSKA (reference sequence). With 0 bases removed from V and 3 bases from J, the gap between germline ends came to 16 bases. This CDR3 comprises 16 residues. CDR3 nucleotide sequence: TGCAGTGCTAGAGATGGCCCGGTCCTTCGGACAGATACGCAGTATTTT. As protein: CSARDGPVLRTDTQYF.